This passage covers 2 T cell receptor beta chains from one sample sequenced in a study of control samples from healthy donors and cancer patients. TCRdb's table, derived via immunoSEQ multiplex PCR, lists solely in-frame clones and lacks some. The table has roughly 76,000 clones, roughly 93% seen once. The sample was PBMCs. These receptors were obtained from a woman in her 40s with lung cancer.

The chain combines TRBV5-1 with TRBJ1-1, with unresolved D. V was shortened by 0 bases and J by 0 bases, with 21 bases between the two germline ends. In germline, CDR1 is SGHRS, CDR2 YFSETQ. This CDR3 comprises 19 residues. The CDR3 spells CASSLAIPRTVRMNTEAFF. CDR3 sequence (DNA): TGCGCCAGCAGCTTGGCAATCCCTCGGACCGTCCGTATGAACACTGAAGCTTTCTTT.

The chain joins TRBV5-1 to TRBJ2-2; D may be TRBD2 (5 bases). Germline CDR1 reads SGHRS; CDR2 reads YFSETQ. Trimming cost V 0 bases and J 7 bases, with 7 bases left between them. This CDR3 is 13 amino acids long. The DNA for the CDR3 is TGCGCCAGCAGCTTGGCCGGAGGCGGGGAGCTGTTTTTT. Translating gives CASSLAGGGELFF. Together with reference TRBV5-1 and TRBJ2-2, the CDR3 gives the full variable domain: KAGVTQTPRYLIKTRGQQVTLSCSPISGHRSVSWYQQTPGQGLQFLFEYFSETQRNKGNFPGRFSGRQFSNSRSEMNVSTLELGDSALYLCASSLAGGGELFFGEGSRLTVL.